This entry lists 8 T cell receptor beta chains sequenced from one sample in a study of blood T cells in healthy people across ages. For the second PCR, which ran for roughly 7 to 11 cycles, a sample-barcoded 5' primer and a J-beta primer mix were used. TCRdb re-analysed the 5' RACE reads in MiXCR, keeping a single row per CDR3 protein. The sample records over 1,300,000 distinct CDR3 sequences, approximately 60% being singletons. Specimen: blood. The receptors here all came from a man aged 18 to 29 in good health.

J is TRBJ1-2 and V is TRBV4-1; D is undetermined. V lost 4 bases to trimming and J lost 8 bases, with 14 bases between them. The CDR3 totals 13 residues. Germline V lookup: CDR1 MGHRA, CDR2 YSYEKL. CDR3 loop: CASSPGEGNGYTF. The DNA for the CDR3 is TGCGCCAGCAGCCCTGGCGAGGGAAACGGCTACACCTTC.

This clonotype has just a few counts. The V gene is TRBV15, the J gene TRBJ2-4; D may be TRBD2 (7 bases). Germline CDR1 LNHNV, CDR2 YYDKDF (reference sequence). The CDR3 runs to 16 residues. Trimming removed 0 bases at V and 8 bases at J, with 17 bases between. The CDR3 sequence: CATSRDRLGGRDIQYF. The CDR3 nucleotides are TGTGCCACCAGCAGAGATCGGCTCGGGGGGCGAGACATTCAGTACTTC. Combining the CDR3 with reference TRBV15 and TRBJ2-4 gives the whole variable domain DAMVIQNPRYQVTQFGKPVTLSCSQTLNHNVMYWYQQKSSQAPKLLFHYYDKDFNNEADTPDNFQSRRPNTSFCFLDIRSPGLGDTAMYLCATSRDRLGGRDIQYFGAGTRLSVL.

The chain is built from TRBV28 and TRBJ2-7, with TRBD2 as a possible D gene (6 bases). Matching the DNA end better, TRBJ2-5 makes the J call doubtful. The V gene's germline CDR1 is MDHEN and CDR2 SYDVKM. This CDR3 region has 16 residues. The CDR3 is CASSLSPIGGQETQYF. CDR3 coding DNA: TGTGCCAGCAGTTTAAGCCCCATTGGAGGGCAAGAGACCCAGTACTTC.

The chain combines TRBV29-1 with TRBJ2-4; 7 nucleotides agree with TRBD2. Per germline, CDR1 SQVTM and CDR2 ANQGSEA. The CDR3 is 12 residues long. The V segment lost 2 bases and the J segment 13 bases; nucleotides outside the gene matches: 8. CDR3 sequence reads: CSVETGLQEQYF. In DNA form, the CDR3 reads TGCAGCGTTGAAACGGGACTACAGGAGCAGTACTTC.

This clonotype was seen a handful of times. J is TRBJ1-1 and V is TRBV5-1; D is possibly TRBD1 (5 bases). The CDR3 consists of 13 residues. Trimming removed 3 bases at V and 2 bases at J, with 8 bases between. Germline lookup yields CDR1 SGHRS and CDR2 YFSETQ. The CDR3 DNA follows: TGCGCCAGCAGCTGGGACCCCAACACTGAAGCTTTCTTT. The encoded protein is CASSWDPNTEAFF.

The gene calls are TRBV28 and TRBJ2-5; 9 bases match TRBD1. The J call is in doubt because the DNA end fits TRBJ2-7 better. This CDR3 contains 13 residues. Germline V gives CDR1 MDHEN, CDR2 SYDVKM. The CDR3 protein is CASRTQGANEQYF. The DNA for the CDR3 is TGTGCCAGCAGAACACAGGGGGCCAACGAGCAGTACTTC.

This chain links TRBV6-5 with TRBJ2-3; D call uncertain. The V and J ends lost 2 bases and 6 bases respectively, with 9 bases between them. From germline, CDR1 is MNHEY and CDR2 SVGAGI. This CDR3 contains 13 residues. The CDR3 DNA reads TGTGCCAGCAGTTACGCGGAGTTGGATACGCAGTATTTT. As protein: CASSYAELDTQYF.

In DNA form, the CDR3 reads TGTGCCAGCAGCCAAGACTCGGGGGCAGGAGGTTCACCCCTCCACTTT. Its translation: CASSQDSGAGGSPLHF. The chain carries TRBV3-1 and TRBJ1-6; tentative D call: TRBD1 (6 bases). The length of the CDR3 is 16 residues. Germline assignment: CDR1 LGHDT and CDR2 YNNKEL (reference sequence). V was cut by 0 bases and J by 9 bases, with 15 bases left in between.